The 32 T cell receptor beta chains given below trace back to one sample, sequenced in a study of T cell clonality in common variable immunodeficiency. The table came from immunoSEQ multiplex PCR; TCRdb's copy has only in-frame clones and leaves some out. The sample was found to contain about 37,000 clones, and every one recurs. Sequencing was carried out using peripheral blood mononuclear cells. The source of these receptors is a person aged 18 to 70 in good health.

As regards this clone: From the germline J gene comes the end of the CDR3, since the read stops 3 residues before it. V gene TRBV19 combines with J gene TRBJ1-1; 8 positions match TRBD1. The CDR3 runs 15 residues. After removal of 2 bases from V and 6 bases from J, the junction contained 8 bases not matched to a gene. Per the germline V gene, CDR1 is LNHDA and CDR2 is SQIVND (reference sequence). The covered CDR3 bases are TGTGCCAGTAGTATATATCAGGGGGCCGATTCTGAA. Its protein is CASSIYQGADSE. The entire CDR3 protein reads CASSIYQGADSEAFF.

There are many counts of this clone. The DNA ends 3 residues before the CDR3 does, and the rest of the CDR3 is filled in from the germline J gene. The chain recombines TRBV20-1 with TRBJ2-3; 8 nucleotides agree with TRBD2. The CDR3 has 15 amino acids. V shed 5 bases, J shed 1 base, and the junction held 8 bases outside the gene matches. Germline V CDR1 and CDR2: DFQATT, SNEGSKA (reference sequence). CDR3 loop: CSASELAEGTDTQYF. The sequenced part of the CDR3 DNA is TGCAGTGCTTCTGAACTAGCGGAAGGCACAGATACG.

This clone came up a few times. The read falls 3 residues short of the CDR3 end, and the missing part is taken from the germline J gene. The chain carries TRBV7-2 and TRBJ1-5, with 7 bases aligning to TRBD1. Germline V gives CDR1 SGHTA, CDR2 FQGNSA. The V segment lost 0 bases and the J segment 2 bases; nucleotides outside the gene matches: 7. This CDR3 is built from 17 residues. The CDR3 sequence is CASSLALGDSGNQPQHF. The sequenced CDR3 bases are TGTGCCAGCAGCTTAGCGCTAGGGGACAGTGGCAATCAGCCC.

Concerning this clone: The read is 3 residues too short to cover the CDR3 end, so that end is filled in from the germline J gene. The chain employs TRBV7-9 and TRBJ1-2; 7 bases line up with TRBD1. The germline gives CDR1 SEHNR, CDR2 FQNEAQ (reference sequence). CDR3 length: 14 residues. The part of the CDR3 DNA that was read is TGTGCCAGCAGCCTACTAACAGGGGTTGGAGAC. Translating gives CASSLLTGVGD. From start to end, the CDR3 is CASSLLTGVGDYTF.

At least ten counts were recorded for this clone. The read ends 3 residues before the CDR3 terminus; that terminus is restored from the germline J gene. V and J are TRBV11-2 and TRBJ1-4; D is undetermined. CDR3 length: 14 amino acids. Looked up from germline, CDR1 is SGHAT and CDR2 is FQNNGV. Trimming removed 6 bases at V and 7 bases at J, with 15 bases between. The CDR3 bases that were read are TGTGCCAGCAGTCGAGGAGGGTTGGGTGAAAAA. Its translation is CASSRGGLGEK. In full, the CDR3 reads CASSRGGLGEKLFF.

This clone was picked up many times. The CDR3 goes on 3 residues after the read ends, and that part is filled in from the germline J gene. The V and J genes are TRBV6-2 or TRBV6-3 and TRBJ2-1; a weak D match, TRBD2 (6 bases). Germline values: CDR1 MNHEY, CDR2 SVGEGT. This CDR3 has 15 amino acids. V lost 6 bases, J lost 7 bases, and 19 bases lay in between. The CDR3 loop is CASSPPSRGGNEQFF. CDR3 DNA, as far as it was read: TGTGCCAGCAGCCCCCCCAGTAGGGGAGGTAATGAG.

This clone was seen more than once but under ten times. The read terminates 3 residues before the CDR3 end, so the remaining end is supplied by the germline J gene. The rearrangement links TRBV7-9 to TRBJ1-6, with a possible D match to TRBD1 (6 bases). The germline CDR1 and CDR2 sequences are SEHNR and FQNEAQ (reference sequence). The CDR3 is 15 residues long. Trimming took off 1 base at V and 10 bases at J, with 14 bases between the two ends. The CDR3 sequence is CASSLGRGLRSPLHF. The part of the CDR3 DNA that was read is TGTGCCAGCAGCTTAGGAAGGGGGTTAAGGTCACCC.

This clone was seen many times. The read falls 3 residues short of the CDR3 end, and the missing part is taken from the germline J gene. This chain joins TRBV2 and TRBJ2-3; either TRBD1 or TRBD2 may fit D (5 bases each). The V gene's germline CDR1 is SNHLY and CDR2 FYNNEI. This CDR3 is 13 amino acids long. The V gene lost 8 bases and the J gene lost 2 bases, with 11 bases spanning the gap. The sequenced CDR3 bases are TGTGCCAGCGGAGGACACTTCACAGATACG. Translated: CASGGHFTDT. The full CDR3 protein reads CASGGHFTDTQYF.

Many counts were recorded for this clone. The read finishes 3 residues shy of the CDR3 end, and the germline J gene is used to complete it. The chain employs TRBV12-3 or TRBV12-4 and TRBJ1-4; tentatively, D is TRBD1 (5 bases). V lost 2 bases to trimming and J lost 4 bases, with 11 bases between them. The CDR3 covers 15 residues. Incomplete CDR3 DNA: TGTGCCAGCAGTTTACGAGGCAGGGATAATGAAAAA. Translated, it gives CASSLRGRDNEK. The entire CDR3 protein is CASSLRGRDNEKLFF.

Many counts were recorded for this clone. The missing CDR3 end, 3 residues past where the read stops, is filled in from the germline J gene. The J gene is TRBJ1-2, the V gene TRBV14; TRBD1 is a possible D gene (5 bases). Per the germline V gene, CDR1 is SGHDN and CDR2 is FVKESK. This CDR3 is 14 amino acids long. Trimming took 1 base from V and 2 from J, leaving 8 bases between them. CDR3 sequence reads: CASSQGGVNYGYTF. The covered CDR3 bases are TGTGCCAGCAGCCAAGGGGGGGTGAACTATGGC.

This clone was found many times. The DNA ends 3 residues before the CDR3 does, and the rest of the CDR3 is filled in from the germline J gene. The V call is TRBV30, the J call TRBJ1-2, with D possibly matching TRBD1 (6 bases). V lost 4 bases, J lost 7 bases, and 22 bases lay in between. CDR1 is GTSNPN and CDR2 is SVGIG in the germline V gene (reference sequence). The CDR3 has 15 amino acids. Partial CDR3 DNA: TGTGCCTGGAACTTGATGGGGGCCACAATGTTTGGC. Translation gives CAWNLMGATMFG. The whole CDR3 is CAWNLMGATMFGYTF.

This clone has a count of ten or more. The sequenced fragment ends 3 residues before the CDR3 boundary, so the rest is inferred from the germline J gene. The chain has TRBV20-1 and TRBJ2-1; 12 bases fit TRBD2. There are 13 residues in the CDR3. The germline V gene has CDR1 DFQATT and CDR2 SNEGSKA (reference sequence). The J segment lost 6 bases and the V segment lost 6 bases, leaving 3 bases of the junction unmatched. CDR3 sequence: CSARGLAGNEQFF. The DNA read from the CDR3 is TGCAGTGCAAGGGGACTAGCGGGCAATGAG.

The sample holds many counts of this clone. The read ends 3 residues before the CDR3 terminus; that terminus is restored from the germline J gene. The chain combines TRBV12-3 or TRBV12-4 with TRBJ2-2, with D tentatively TRBD2 (6 bases). There are 16 residues in the CDR3. V shed 6 bases and J shed 4 bases, with 18 bases lying between them. The sequenced part of the CDR3 DNA is TGTGCCAGCAGGTCGGGACTTATACTTTTCACCGGGGAG. Protein product: CASRSGLILFTGE. The whole CDR3 is CASRSGLILFTGELFF.

This clone was seen at least ten times. The read ends 3 residues shy of where the CDR3 ends; the end is completed using the germline J gene. V is TRBV20-1 and J is TRBJ1-4; D gene ambiguous. The V end was cut by 4 bases, the J end by 8 bases, with 14 bases between. The CDR3 spans 13 residues. CDR1 DFQATT and CDR2 SNEGSKA come from the germline V gene (reference sequence). The CDR3 region is CSATRGRQEKLFF. The sequenced part of the CDR3 DNA is TGCAGTGCTACTCGGGGTCGGCAAGAAAAA.

In this sample, this clone turned up many times. Coverage ceases 3 residues before the CDR3 finishes, and the germline J gene fills in the end. The gene calls are TRBV20-1 and TRBJ2-3; no definite D call. This CDR3 region has 13 residues. The germline CDR1 and CDR2 sequences are DFQATT and SNEGSKA (reference sequence). Between the trimmed V and J ends, which lost 5 bases and 5 bases, there was a span of 14 bases. The CDR3 protein is CSAWRLEKDTQYF. Incomplete CDR3 DNA: TGCAGTGCTTGGAGACTTGAAAAAGATACG.

About this clone: The read ends 3 residues shy of where the CDR3 ends; the end is completed using the germline J gene. The chain uses TRBV20-1 and TRBJ2-1; possibly TRBD1 for D (6 bases). Trimming removed 7 bases at V and 3 bases at J, with 16 bases between. Germline V gene data show CDR1 as DFQATT and CDR2 as SNEGSKA (reference sequence). CDR3 size: 14 residues. The CDR3 bases that were read are TGCAGTGGAGAGAGGGTACAGGGCTACAATGAG. Residues: CSGERVQGYNE. The complete CDR3 reads CSGERVQGYNEQFF.

This clone was picked up many times. The read is 3 residues too short to cover the CDR3 end, so that end is filled in from the germline J gene. V is TRBV5-4 and J is TRBJ1-1; 7 bases match TRBD1. Germline loops: CDR1 SGHNT, CDR2 YYREEE (reference sequence). V was pared by 1 base and J by 2 bases, with 2 bases of the junction left unmatched. This CDR3 is built from 14 residues. The CDR3 spells CASSLRTGNTEAFF. CDR3 DNA, as far as it was read: TGTGCCAGCAGCTTGAGGACAGGCAACACTGAA.

This clone showed up many times. The covered CDR3 bases are TGTGCCAGCAGCTTCCAACAGGGGTCTGGAAACACC. Amino acid sequence: CASSFQQGSGNT. The CDR3 in its entirety is CASSFQQGSGNTIYF. The chain links TRBV5-5 to TRBJ1-3; 7 nucleotides align to TRBD1. The read is 3 residues too short to cover the CDR3 end, so that end is filled in from the germline J gene. The germline V gene has CDR1 SGHKS and CDR2 YYEKEE (reference sequence). This CDR3 is 15 amino acids long. The V gene end was trimmed by 2 bases and the J gene end by 1 base; junction bases not matched to a gene: 3.

This clone showed up many times. CDR3 sequence reads: CASSLGRAQAQPQHF. The sequenced CDR3 bases are TGTGCCAGCAGCTTGGGTAGGGCACAGGCCCAGCCC. This rearrangement joins TRBV5-7 to TRBJ1-5; TRBD1 is a possible D gene (5 bases). The CDR3 is cut off 3 residues early in the read; its end comes from the germline J gene. TRBV5-7 has ORF status, its function being uncertain. Trimming pared 0 bases from V and 7 bases from J, leaving 14 bases between. The CDR3 sequence is 15 residues long.

This clone was counted many times. With the read ending 3 residues before the CDR3 end, the germline J gene is used to fill in that end. The V call is TRBV20-1, the J call TRBJ2-1; maybe TRBD1 (6 bases). Germline-derived CDR1 and CDR2 are DFQATT and SNEGSKA (reference sequence). The CDR3 length is 13 residues. V was pared by 6 bases and J by 4 bases, with 13 bases between. This chain's CDR3 is CSASDRRYNEQFF. Partial CDR3 DNA: TGCAGTGCGTCCGACAGGAGATACAATGAG.

This clone was counted at least ten times. Here the CDR3 reads CSVPSRRGQETQYF. The CDR3 DNA, read in part, is TGCAGCGTCCCCTCTCGGAGGGGTCAAGAGACC. This rearrangement joins TRBV29-1 to TRBJ2-5, with a weak D call TRBD2 (6 bases). The CDR3 is cut off 3 residues early in the read; its end comes from the germline J gene. The CDR3 contains 14 residues. From germline, CDR1 is SQVTM and CDR2 ANQGSEA. The V end lost 6 bases, the J end lost 2 bases, and 16 bases lay between the germline ends.

In this sample, this clone turned up many times. The read ends 3 residues before the CDR3 terminus; that terminus is restored from the germline J gene. The V and J genes are TRBV5-1 and TRBJ1-1, with 7 bases identical to TRBD1. J lost 0 bases, V lost 0 bases, and 5 bases had no gene match. The CDR3 sequence is 16 residues long. CDR1 is SGHRS and CDR2 is YFSETQ in the germline V gene. CDR3 bases read: TGCGCCAGCAGCTTGGGAGGGACAGCCTTGAACACTGAA. Protein: CASSLGGTALNTE. The complete CDR3 sequence is CASSLGGTALNTEAFF.

This clone has a count of ten or more. Coverage ceases 3 residues before the CDR3 finishes, and the germline J gene fills in the end. This chain links TRBV11-2 with TRBJ1-2; perhaps TRBD1 as D (5 bases). The V gene lost 0 bases and the J gene lost 3 bases, with 11 bases spanning the gap. Germline loops: CDR1 SGHAT, CDR2 FQNNGV. The length of the CDR3 is 15 residues. The part of the CDR3 DNA that was read is TGTGCCAGCAGCTTAGAACAGACAGCATACTATGGC. It is translated as CASSLEQTAYYG. From start to end, the CDR3 is CASSLEQTAYYGYTF.

This clone was seen many times. The read ends 3 residues early relative to the CDR3; the germline J gene fills the gap. The V and J genes are TRBV6-4 and TRBJ2-1; the match to TRBD1 covers 9 bases. Germline lookup yields CDR1 MRHNA and CDR2 SNTAGT. V dropped 7 bases and J dropped 6; count of bases not matched to a gene: 7. This CDR3 has 14 amino acids. CDR3 DNA, as far as it was read: TGTGCCAGCAAGCCGGGACAGGGTCCCAATGAG. Translation: CASKPGQGPNE. The whole CDR3 region reads CASKPGQGPNEQFF.

This clone was detected many times. The CDR3 goes on 3 residues after the read ends, and that part is filled in from the germline J gene. The J gene is TRBJ2-1, the V gene TRBV20-1; TRBD2 aligns across 13 bases. The junction had 7 bases not matched to a gene; V was cut back by 6 bases and J by 5 bases. The CDR3 length is 15 residues. Looked up from germline, CDR1 is DFQATT and CDR2 is SNEGSKA (reference sequence). The sequenced part of the CDR3 DNA is TGCAGTGCACCTCCCGGGACTAGCGGGAACAATGAG. Encoded protein: CSAPPGTSGNNE. From start to end, the CDR3 is CSAPPGTSGNNEQFF.

This clone was detected many times. The read terminates 3 residues before the CDR3 end, so the remaining end is supplied by the germline J gene. The gene calls are TRBV19 and TRBJ2-7; TRBD1 might be the D (6 bases). The V end lost 5 bases, the J end lost 4 bases, and 9 bases lay between the germline ends. The CDR3 loop spans 12 amino acids. Germline V gives CDR1 LNHDA, CDR2 SQIVND (reference sequence). CDR3 bases read: TGTGCCAGTAGTGAACAGGGATACGAG. Protein sequence: CASSEQGYE. The whole CDR3 is CASSEQGYEQYF. Full variable domain (rest looked up from reference TRBV19 and TRBJ2-7): DGGITQSPKYLFRKEGQNVTLSCEQNLNHDAMYWYRQDPGQGLRLIYYSQIVNDFQKGDIAEGYSVSREKKESFPLTVTSAQKNPTAFYLCASSEQGYEQYFGPGTRLTVT.

This clone showed up many times. Coverage ceases 3 residues before the CDR3 finishes, and the germline J gene fills in the end. The chain recombines TRBV30 with TRBJ2-2; D not resolved. Germline V gene sequence: CDR1 GTSNPN, CDR2 SVGIG (reference sequence). Between the trimmed V and J ends, which lost 0 bases and 5 bases, there was a span of 7 bases. The CDR3 covers 13 residues. The sequenced CDR3 bases are TGTGCCTGGAGTGTCCCAAATACCGGGGAG. Encoded protein: CAWSVPNTGE. The entire CDR3 reads CAWSVPNTGELFF.

There are many counts of this clone. The CDR3 end is not reached by the read, which stops 3 residues before it; the germline J gene fills it in. This sequence joins TRBV19 and TRBJ1-2; D perhaps matches TRBD1 (6 bases). The CDR3 covers 17 residues. Germline V CDR1 and CDR2: LNHDA, SQIVND (reference sequence). Between the trimmed V and J ends, which lost 3 bases and 6 bases, there was a span of 23 bases. CDR3 sequence: CASSILLEQGGENGYTF. The covered CDR3 bases are TGTGCCAGTAGTATTTTGTTGGAACAGGGAGGGGAAAATGGC.

The table lists this clone with many counts. The read terminates 3 residues ahead of where the CDR3 ends, so the germline J gene completes it. The rearrangement links TRBV6-1 to TRBJ1-5; 7 bases are shared with TRBD1. V gave up 0 bases and J gave up 4 bases; unmatched junction bases: 6. Per the germline V gene, CDR1 is MNHNS and CDR2 is SASEGT. The CDR3 runs 16 residues. CDR3: CASSEARQGRNQPQHF. CDR3 DNA, as far as it was read: TGTGCCAGCAGTGAAGCCCGACAGGGTAGGAATCAGCCC.

This clone was observed many times. The sequence runs out 3 residues before the end of the CDR3; the remainder is reconstructed from the germline J gene. This sequence joins TRBV5-1 and TRBJ2-3; 7 nucleotides align to TRBD2. The CDR3 sequence is 16 residues long. Germline CDR1 and CDR2: SGHRS and YFSETQ. Germline trimming cut 2 bases from V and 1 base from J; bases unmatched to any gene: 7. Partial CDR3 DNA: TGCGCCAGCAGCTTCTCGCTAGCGGACGGCACAGATACG. It yields the protein CASSFSLADGTDT. The whole CDR3 protein reads CASSFSLADGTDTQYF.

This clone was seen at least ten times. The observed sequence ends 3 residues before the CDR3 terminus, with the missing tail filled in from the germline J gene. The gene calls are TRBV7-6 and TRBJ1-2, with a tentative D call TRBD1 (5 bases). The CDR3 loop spans 16 amino acids. V lost 1 base, J lost 3 bases, and 15 bases lay in between. CDR1 and CDR2 from the germline V gene are SGHVS and FNYEAQ. The covered CDR3 bases are TGTGCCAGCAGCTTAGGGACCACACCGGGGGACTATGGC. This gives the protein CASSLGTTPGDYG. From start to end, the CDR3 is CASSLGTTPGDYGYTF.

Ten or more counts support this clone. From the germline J gene comes the end of the CDR3, since the read stops 3 residues before it. The rearrangement uses TRBV11-3 and TRBJ1-1; D is perhaps TRBD1 (5 bases). CDR1 is SGHNT, CDR2 YENEEA, per germline. V was shortened by 5 bases and J by 1 base, with 8 bases between the two germline ends. The CDR3 spans 13 residues. The CDR3 loop is CASSATANTEAFF. The CDR3 bases that were read are TGTGCCAGCAGCGCGACAGCGAACACTGAA. Supplemented by reference TRBV11-3 and TRBJ1-1, the full variable domain reads EAGVVQSPRYKIIEKKQPVAFWCNPISGHNTLYWYLQNLGQGPELLIRYENEEAVDDSQLPKDRFSAERLKGVDSTLKIQPAELGDSAVYLCASSATANTEAFFGQGTRLTVV.